Listed below are T cell receptor beta chains from one sample, sequenced in a study of T cells in Graves' hyperthyroidism and ophthalmopathy. TCRdb re-called the multiplex PCR reads with MiXCR, one entry per CDR3 protein. Among 250,000 to 350,000 distinct CDR3 sequences listed, approximately 20% were seen once. The sequenced sample consisted of blood. These receptors originate from a man aged 30 to 45 with Graves' ophthalmopathy. CDR3s include the opening cysteine and the closing phenylalanine or tryptophan. D genes are given only for firm matches. Some rows mark clone size as missing; the rest say once, few, many or name a class of expanded clone.

D gene,clone size,V gene,J gene,CDR3 DNA,CDR3 protein
.,.,TRBV29-1,TRBJ2-7,TGCAGCGTTGAAGATCGGGGGGCCTCCTACGAGCAGTACTTC,CSVEDRGASYEQYF
.,few,TRBV30,TRBJ2-3,TGTGCCTGGAGTGTATCACTTGAGGATACGCAGTATTTT,CAWSVSLEDTQYF
.,few,TRBV10-3,TRBJ2-7,TGTGCCATCAGTGAGGCAGGGGCCAACGAGCAGTACTTC,CAISEAGANEQYF
.,.,TRBV28,TRBJ1-5,TGTGCCAGCAGTCCAACAGAGGAGGTATGGCCCCAGCATTTT,CASSPTEEVWPQHF
TRBD2,.,TRBV12-3/TRBV12-4,TRBJ2-2,TGTGCCAGCAGTGTAGCGGGAGGGCCGGACACCGGGGAGCTGTTTTTT,CASSVAGGPDTGELFF
TRBD2,few,TRBV27,TRBJ2-5,TGTGCCAGCAGAACAGGGACTAGCGACTTAAGGGGCCAAGAGACCCAGTACTTC,CASRTGTSDLRGQETQYF
TRBD2,.,TRBV29-1,TRBJ2-2,TGCAGCGTTGCGGGACTAGCGGGGTCCGGGGGGCTGTTTTTT,CSVAGLAGSGGLFF
.,.,TRBV10-3,TRBJ1-1,TGTGCCATCAGTGAGAGGGGTGTTCGGATAAACACTGAAGCTTTCTTT,CAISERGVRINTEAFF
.,.,TRBV6-2/TRBV6-3,TRBJ2-2,TGTGCCAGCAGTTACCCTAAACCCGGGGAGCTGTTTTTT,CASSYPKPGELFF
.,few,TRBV24-1,TRBJ2-5,TGTGCCACCAGTGATTTCGGGACCCAGTACTTC,CATSDFGTQYF
.,.,TRBV11-3,TRBJ2-7,TGTGCCAGCAGCTTAGGGGTGGAAGGCTTCTACGAGCAGTACTTC,CASSLGVEGFYEQYF
.,many,TRBV2,TRBJ2-1,TGTGCCAGCCGAGGCAATGAGCAGTTCTTC,CASRGNEQFF
.,few,TRBV9,TRBJ2-1,TGTGCCAGCAGCTACAGCTCCTACAATGAGCAGTTCTTC,CASSYSSYNEQFF
.,once,TRBV27,TRBJ1-4,TGTGCCAGCAGTCTCCTTCCCTACGGGAGGCAGAAACTGTTTTTT,CASSLLPYGRQKLFF
.,few,TRBV24-1,TRBJ2-2,TGTGCCACCAGTGATCCAGCCCGGGCCGGGGAGCTGTTTTTT,CATSDPARAGELFF
.,many,TRBV11-2,TRBJ2-7,TGTGCCAGCAGCTCGAGTCCCGTGCAGTACTTC,CASSSSPVQYF
.,many,TRBV11-3,TRBJ1-1,TGTGCCAGCAGCTCGTTCGGCGTGGGCACTGAAGCTTTCTTT,CASSSFGVGTEAFF
.,few,TRBV20-1,TRBJ2-7,TGCAGTGCTACGGGGGAGGAGGTCTACGAGCAGTACTTC,CSATGEEVYEQYF
.,.,TRBV6-1,TRBJ1-6,TGTGCCAGCAGTGTGATAACCGCCGATTCACCCCTCCACTTT,CASSVITADSPLHF
.,few,TRBV18,TRBJ2-3,TGTGCCAGCTCACCGAGCGGGTCGACTTACACAGATACGCAGTATTTT,CASSPSGSTYTDTQYF
TRBD1,.,TRBV7-6,TRBJ2-7,TGTGCCAGCAGCCCAGGGGGTGGGGTCCGATCCGGGCAGTACTTC,CASSPGGGVRSGQYF
TRBD2,.,TRBV5-6,TRBJ2-7,TGTGCCAGCAGCTTGTCCGGTAGCGGGTCGTACGAGCAGTACTTC,CASSLSGSGSYEQYF
.,.,TRBV20-1,TRBJ2-3,TGCAGTGCTAGAGACAGTCCACCCGGGCAGTATTTT,CSARDSPPGQYF
TRBD1,.,TRBV20-1,TRBJ2-1,TGCAGTGCTATAGAAGACAGGGTAGCGTACAATGAGCAGTTCTTC,CSAIEDRVAYNEQFF
TRBD2,few,TRBV19,TRBJ2-1,TGTGCCAGTAGTGTCTACGGGACTAGCAGGTACAATGAGCAGTTCTTC,CASSVYGTSRYNEQFF
.,many,TRBV18,TRBJ2-7,TGTGCCAGCTCACCACCGGGCAGCTACGAGCAGTACTTC,CASSPPGSYEQYF
TRBD1,.,TRBV3-1,TRBJ1-2,TGTGCCAGCAGCCAAGATGACAGGGGGGGCCTCTACTATGGCTACACCTTC,CASSQDDRGGLYYGYTF
TRBD1,few,TRBV5-1,TRBJ2-7,TGCGCCAGCACTTCAGGGGGCAGATTCTACGAGCAGTACTTC,CASTSGGRFYEQYF
.,.,TRBV27,TRBJ1-1,TGTGCCAGCAGTTTATCGTCCGGTATGGGGACTGAAGCTTTCTTT,CASSLSSGMGTEAFF
TRBD2,few,TRBV12-3/TRBV12-4,TRBJ2-1,TGTGCCAGCAGTCGGACTAGCGGGGGGCCCGGCCAGCAGTTCTTC,CASSRTSGGPGQQFF